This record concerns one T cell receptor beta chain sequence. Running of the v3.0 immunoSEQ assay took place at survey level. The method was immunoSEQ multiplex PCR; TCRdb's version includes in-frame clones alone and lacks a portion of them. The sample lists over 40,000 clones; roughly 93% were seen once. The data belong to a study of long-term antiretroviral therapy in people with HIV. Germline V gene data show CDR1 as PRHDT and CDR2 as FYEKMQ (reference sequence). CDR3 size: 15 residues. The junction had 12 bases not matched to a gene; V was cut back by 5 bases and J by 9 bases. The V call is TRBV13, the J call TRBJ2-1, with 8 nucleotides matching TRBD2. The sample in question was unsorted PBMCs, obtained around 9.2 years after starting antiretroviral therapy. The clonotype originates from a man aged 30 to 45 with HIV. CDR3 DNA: TGTGCCAGCAGCGGCTTCGGGGCGGGGGGTAGTGAGCAGTTCTTC. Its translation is CASSGFGAGGSEQFF.